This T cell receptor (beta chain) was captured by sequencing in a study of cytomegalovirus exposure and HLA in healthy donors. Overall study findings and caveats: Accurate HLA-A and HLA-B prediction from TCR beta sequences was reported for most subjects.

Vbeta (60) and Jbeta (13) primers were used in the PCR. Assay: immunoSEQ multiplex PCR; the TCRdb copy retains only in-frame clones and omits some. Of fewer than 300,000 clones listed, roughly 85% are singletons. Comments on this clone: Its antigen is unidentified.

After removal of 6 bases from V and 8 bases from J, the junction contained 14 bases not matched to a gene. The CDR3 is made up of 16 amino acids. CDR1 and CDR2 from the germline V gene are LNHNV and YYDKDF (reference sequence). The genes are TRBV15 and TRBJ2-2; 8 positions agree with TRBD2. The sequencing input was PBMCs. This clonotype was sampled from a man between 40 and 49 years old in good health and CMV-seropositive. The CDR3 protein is CATSGWLAGGGGELFF. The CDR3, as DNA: TGTGCCACCAGTGGGTGGCTAGCGGGTGGGGGAGGGGAGCTGTTTTTT.